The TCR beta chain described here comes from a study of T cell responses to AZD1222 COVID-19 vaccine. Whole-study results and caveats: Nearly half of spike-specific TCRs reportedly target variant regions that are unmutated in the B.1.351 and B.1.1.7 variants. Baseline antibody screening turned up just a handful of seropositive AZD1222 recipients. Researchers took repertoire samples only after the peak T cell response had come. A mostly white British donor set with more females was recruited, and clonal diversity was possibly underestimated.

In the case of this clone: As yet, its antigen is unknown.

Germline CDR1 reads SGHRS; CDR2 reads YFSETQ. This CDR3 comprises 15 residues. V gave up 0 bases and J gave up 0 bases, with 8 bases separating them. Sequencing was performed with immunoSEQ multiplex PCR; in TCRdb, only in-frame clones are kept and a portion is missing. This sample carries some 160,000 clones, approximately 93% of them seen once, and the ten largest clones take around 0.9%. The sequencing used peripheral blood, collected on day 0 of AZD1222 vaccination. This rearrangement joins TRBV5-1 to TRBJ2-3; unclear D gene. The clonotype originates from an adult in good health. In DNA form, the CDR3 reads TGCGCCAGCAGCTTGGTCAGCCCTAGCACAGATACGCAGTATTTT. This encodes CASSLVSPSTDTQYF. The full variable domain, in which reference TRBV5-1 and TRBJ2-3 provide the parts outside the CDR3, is KAGVTQTPRYLIKTRGQQVTLSCSPISGHRSVSWYQQTPGQGLQFLFEYFSETQRNKGNFPGRFSGRQFSNSRSEMNVSTLELGDSALYLCASSLVSPSTDTQYFGPGTRLTVL.